The sequence of this T cell receptor beta chain was determined in a study of cytomegalovirus exposure and HLA in healthy donors. Unmatched junction bases numbered 8, after V lost 5 bases and J lost 13 bases. Germline V gene sequence: CDR1 SGHTA, CDR2 FQGNSA. The CDR3 extends over 12 amino acids. Details on this clone: The sample carries other DNA sequences with the same CDR3.

The PCR made use of 60 Vbeta and 13 Jbeta primers. Repertoires were generated with immunoSEQ multiplex PCR, while TCRdb's copy carries only in-frame clones and drops some. The sample yields fewer than 250,000 clones, under 85% seen once. The clonotype comes from a woman in her forties or fifties in good health and CMV-seropositive. The V gene is TRBV7-2, the J gene TRBJ2-4; 7 bases align to TRBD1. Input material: PBMCs. The CDR3 DNA reads TGTGCCAGCAGCACCCAACCGGGACAGCAGTACTTC. Protein: CASSTQPGQQYF.